This TCR beta chain was obtained from a study of T-cell memory formation after mild COVID-19. TCRdb reprocessed the 5' RACE reads via MiXCR and lists one record per CDR3 protein. The sample yields over 300,000 distinct CDR3 sequences, about 20% seen once. This clonotype was seen just once. The CDR3 has 14 residues. V gave up 5 bases and J gave up 8 bases, with 15 bases separating them. Germline CDR1 is SEHNR and CDR2 is FQNEAQ (reference sequence). The chain links TRBV7-9 to TRBJ2-2, with a tentative D call TRBD1 (6 bases). The origin of this receptor is a man in his late teens or twenties who had mild COVID-19 (a few samples of this study predate the infection). Cell type and time point are not known. The material sequenced was PBMCs or a T cell subset sorted from them (not recorded which). The CDR3 DNA sequence: TGTGCCAGCAGCCAAGGGGGTCCGAGGGGGGAGCTGTTTTTT. This gives the protein CASSQGGPRGELFF. The complete variable domain, with remaining parts taken from reference TRBV7-9 and TRBJ2-2, reads DTGVSQNPRHKITKRGQNVTFRCDPISEHNRLYWYRQTLGQGPEFLTYFQNEAQLEKSRLLSDRFSAERPKGSFSTLEIQRTEQGDSAMYLCASSQGGPRGELFFGEGSRLTVL.